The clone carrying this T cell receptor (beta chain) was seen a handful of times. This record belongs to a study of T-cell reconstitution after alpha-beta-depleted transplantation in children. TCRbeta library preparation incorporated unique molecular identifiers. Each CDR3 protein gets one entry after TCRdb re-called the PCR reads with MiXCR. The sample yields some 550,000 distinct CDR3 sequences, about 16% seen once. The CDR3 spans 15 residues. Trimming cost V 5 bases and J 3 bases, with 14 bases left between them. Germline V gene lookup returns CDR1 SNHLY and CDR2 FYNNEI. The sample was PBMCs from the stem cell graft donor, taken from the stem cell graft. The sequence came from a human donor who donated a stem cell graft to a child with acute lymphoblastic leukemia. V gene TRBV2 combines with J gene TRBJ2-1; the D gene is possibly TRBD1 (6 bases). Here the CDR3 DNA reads TGTGCCAGCAGTCGTACAGGGTGGTTCTACAATGAGCAGTTCTTC. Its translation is CASSRTGWFYNEQFF.